A single TCR beta chain is shown here with its context. The clone's antigen remains unknown. Within one base of it there is no much larger clone, and no base qualities were kept. This entry is derived from a study of cytomegalovirus exposure and HLA in healthy donors (dated by TCRdb to about 2017). With respect to the entire study: An earlier analysis of roughly 500 of the donors reported 250 to 350 Gb of sequence data and 95 million to 130 million unique TCR beta sequences obtained from approximately 180 million T cells. About 300 gigabases of sequencing data and roughly 90 million unique TCR sequences were included in an early release covering roughly 600 HLA-typed donors. The genetic ancestry cluster associated with self-reported Caucasian donors included approximately 85% of the roughly 410 genotyped donors. The aim of the study was to test whether cataloging public T cell receptors could identify signatures of past pathogen exposure. The study profiled the T cell repertoires of about 720 subjects by immunosequencing and related them to cytomegalovirus serostatus. Along with the approximately 700-subject first cohort, a separate validation cohort of some 130 different subjects was used. To predict cytomegalovirus infection status, the study combined high-throughput TCR immunosequencing, statistical association of individual TCRs with disease status, and machine learning. A later analysis re-analyzed previously published TCR beta repertoires from 650 to 800 donors and added high-resolution HLA genotyping to study TCR occurrence patterns. Rather than drawing on any new phenotypic data, the later analysis identified candidate immune exposures from TCR beta sequences and the way those sequences occurred across donors. To decide whether each TCR beta V gene segment behaved as functional or pseudogenic, an earlier analysis of some 600 of the donors relied on high-throughput TCR beta sequencing. Donor age, sex, ethnicity and CMV serostatus were collected together with the repertoire data. In a later genetic analysis, genome-wide SNP genotypes for about three fifths of the roughly 670 donors were used, and that subset was treated as a discovery cohort. All discovery cohort repertoires had been generated on a single sequencing platform. Both class I and class II loci were covered by HLA typing, at four-digit resolution. The number of donors typed differed by locus, with roughly 620-630 for A, B, C, DRB1 and DQB1, roughly 520 for DQA1, over 600 for DPA1, and 450 to 480 for DPB1. About five DR-DQ haplotypes were treated as single units for association and clustering because of strong linkage in the cohort. On average, 235,054 unique TCR beta nucleotide sequences were sequenced per donor among fewer than 500 genotyped donors of the cohort, with roughly 19% of those sequences being non-productive.

From cysteine to phenylalanine, the CDR3 is 13 amino acids long. CDR3 DNA is the only sequence kept; it has 39 bases, read in frame from the first base. Per the germline V gene (reference sequence), MNHNY is the CDR1 and SVGAGI is the CDR2. V and J lose 2 bases and 7 bases, and a span of 9 bases separates them. Study-wide findings and limitations: In a later analysis, about 17,000 TCR beta sequences were associated with specific HLA alleles at a false discovery rate of 0.05. The only immune exposure information available for the cohort was CMV serostatus. In this cohort, only TCR beta chains were sequenced, and detectable features were limited by the absence of alpha or paired-chain data. An association between a missense DCLRE1C variant and V-gene and J-gene trimming of TCR beta chains was found in a later genetic analysis and replicated in an independent cohort. When HLA alleles, especially DR and DQ, strongly co-occurred, attributing TCR associations to individual alleles was difficult. A further reported finding was that TCR beta sequences accurately predicted the HLA-A and HLA-B alleles for most subjects in the first cohort. The 87-base-pair reads could not distinguish some IMGT-functional V segments, including TRBV6-2 and TRBV6-3, so those segments were excluded. In a later analysis, the rate of TCR association differed among HLA loci, with DRB1 alleles having the most associated TCRs and HLA-C alleles having the fewest. Presence/absence analyses assumed roughly uniform sequencing depth across donors, an assumption that may not hold. Because counts were too low, approximately 15 rarely observed V segments, including chromosome 9 orphons, were excluded from the earlier analysis of some 590 of the donors. Most TCR sequences were observed very rarely across donors, whereas some public TCRs were present in many individuals. Because HLA typing was unavailable for some donors at each locus, only the typed subset was used in association tests. It was suggested by the authors that the approach could potentially be generalized to other disease states and immunological phenotypes. In a later analysis, HLA-associated TCR beta chains showed more clonal expansion and lower generation probabilities than non-associated chains that were equally common. According to a later analysis, most CMV-associated TCR beta chains appeared to be HLA-restricted, and the HLA associations seemed to be driven largely by CMV exposure. In the study, approximately 160 TCR beta chains were listed as associated with cytomegalovirus. According to a later genetic analysis, donors in an Asian-associated ancestry cluster had fewer N-insertions in productive TCRs than the approximately 700-donor mean. In an earlier analysis of 587 of the donors, most TCR beta V segments appeared in productive rearrangements about 90% or about 30% of the time, broadly matching IMGT annotations. The classifier was reported to diagnose cytomegalovirus status with high specificity and sensitivity in both the original and validation cohorts. Linkage disequilibrium might explain the correlated functional status among segregating V segments, but an unknown experimental factor could not be excluded. A group of highly shared sequence variants was considered likely to be a technical artifact of the sequencing pipeline. According to a later analysis, parvovirus B19, influenza, CMV and Epstein-Barr virus appeared linked to several top co-occurrence clusters. Three of the identified cytomegalovirus-associated TCR beta chains were confirmed in vitro to be specific for cytomegalovirus antigens.

Preparation of the library involved the immunoSEQ multiplex PCR assay. For the multiplex PCR, a mixture combining 60 forward primers for TCR Vbeta segments and 13 reverse primers for TCR Jbeta segments was used. The CDR3 region of rearranged TCR beta genes was amplified from genomic DNA with a multiplex PCR assay. On the Illumina HiSeq System, the amplified TCR beta libraries were sequenced as 87-base-pair reads. The authors' pipeline ran thus. Across the roughly 700 repertoires, a later analysis counted roughly 77 million unique TCR beta chains, about 10 million of which were shared by at least two donors. To remove PCR and sequencing errors, raw reads were error-corrected and collapsed into unique sequences using a nearest-neighbor algorithm that merged closely related sequences. To assign V, D and J gene segments, CDR3 sequences were aligned to IMGT reference sequences. For a sequence to be retained, at least a six-nucleotide match to both a V gene segment and a J gene segment was required. A rearrangement counted as productive if the CDR3 had no stop codons and remained in frame with V and J, and every other rearrangement counted as non-productive. Following IMGT convention, CDR3 was defined as the stretch from the second conserved V-encoded cysteine to the conserved J-encoded phenylalanine. The earlier analysis of 550 to 650 of the donors excluded any sequence lacking an unambiguous match to a single V gene segment. In an earlier analysis of roughly 500 of the donors, V segments were called functional above 56.7% productive rearrangements and were called segregating when the between-donor standard deviation exceeded 5%. A statistical classification framework was developed to diagnose cytomegalovirus status using the catalog of TCR beta chain sequences. A later analysis assigned V and J genes by comparing TCR nucleotide sequences with IMGT/GENE-DB human TR gene sequences. The TCRdist pipeline was used in a later analysis to assign CDR3 sequences and most-parsimonious VDJ recombination scenarios. In a later analysis, every TCR beta chain was defined by the combination of its CDR3 amino acid sequence and its V-gene family, and reads without a unique V-gene family were dropped. As a way to deal with suspected cross-contamination and a sequencing artifact, a later analysis dropped 450 to 700 nucleotide sequences that were highly shared and had low generation probability. In a later analysis, a clonal expansion index was calculated for each public chain from normalized within-repertoire ranks of inferred template counts. A later analysis computed generation probabilities with a VDJ recombination model fitted to out-of-frame rearrangements, and checked the results against IGoR. In a later analysis, hypergeometric tests were used to score TCR-TCR, TCR-HLA and TCR-CMV co-occurrence, with a repertoire-size bias correction applied to TCR pairs. A later analysis estimated false discovery rates by permuting HLA or CMV assignments 20 times. In a later analysis, co-occurring TCRs were grouped using DBSCAN, with TCRdist sequence similarity added in when clustering inside HLA-allele-positive subsets. For co-occurrence clustering, repertoires with fewer than 30,000 or more than 120,000 public chains were excluded, along with 4 to 6 repertoires with anomalous nucleotide sharing. TCRdb took this table from immuneACCESS and kept in-frame rearrangements with V and J called. Such tables lack part of the clones; where checked against another copy, unresolved V genes explain under half of the gap, and the rest is unexplained. V and J calls and clone size are copied from that table; D and trimming were computed from the DNA. The sample records about 120,000 clones, over 8.5% of which are singletons. The ten most abundant clones make up less than 6.5% of the sample.

The cohort comprised under 700 healthy bone marrow donors. At the time of sampling, every cohort member was nominally healthy, though immune exposures that went unrecorded were likely present. The donor tested CMV seropositive, placing the donor among the approximately 310 seropositive members of the cohort. A peripheral blood sample was collected from each donor, and TCR beta sequencing was performed on peripheral blood mononuclear cells. Genomic DNA was extracted from the blood cell samples with the Qiagen DNeasy Blood Extraction Kit. In this chain, TRBV6-6 is recombined with TRBJ2-1, with an unclear D gene assignment. Sequencing was carried out using PBMCs. The sequence derives from a middle-aged woman in good health and CMV-seropositive. The base sequence is TGTGCCAGCAGTTACCGGGTGGTAAATGAGCAGTTCTTC. It encodes CASSYRVVNEQFF.